These 2 T cell receptor beta chains were sequenced from one sample in a study of OX40 agonist ivuxolimab in advanced cancers. Some clones are missing from TCRdb's copy, which holds only in-frame ones; the method was immunoSEQ multiplex PCR. The sample includes some 80,000 clones, approximately 84% of them seen just once. The source material was CD4+ or CD8+ T cells sorted from blood, sampled in a trial of the OX40 agonist ivuxolimab. The receptor source for this set is an adult with an advanced solid tumor such as melanoma, head and neck, liver or kidney cancer.

The rearrangement uses TRBV7-9 and TRBJ1-5; 9 nucleotides line up with TRBD1. J was trimmed by 6 bases and V by 0 bases; bases with no gene match: 9. Germline CDR1 is SEHNR and CDR2 is FQNEAQ (reference sequence). The CDR3 is 17 residues long. The CDR3, as DNA: TGTGCCAGCAGCTTAGCTCCGACAGGGGGGAGGGGTCAGCCCCAGCATTTT. Its protein is CASSLAPTGGRGQPQHF.

The V call is TRBV11-2, the J call TRBJ2-1; 8 nucleotides line up with TRBD1. Germline values: CDR1 SGHAT, CDR2 FQNNGV. The CDR3 runs to 14 residues. J gave up 4 bases and V 5 bases, and 4 bases lay outside the gene matches. The DNA of the CDR3 is TGTGCCAGCAGCCCCAGACAGGGGTACAATGAGCAGTTCTTC. Translating gives CASSPRQGYNEQFF. Drawing the rest from reference TRBV11-2 and TRBJ2-1, the complete variable domain is EAGVAQSPRYKIIEKRQSVAFWCNPISGHATLYWYQQILGQGPKLLIQFQNNGVVDDSQLPKDRFSAERLKGVDSTLKIQPAKLEDSAVYLCASSPRQGYNEQFFGPGTRLTVL.